This TCR beta chain came from a study of T cell repertoires in cytomegalovirus infection. Study-wide context: Public signatures in TCR beta pointed to CMV infection and matching HLA type.

Broader study findings: Based on cumulative public TCR beta family frequency, carriers of CMV plus the relevant HLA were identified. HLA-C-restricted TCR beta clonotypes specific for CMV led the ex vivo response.

TCRdb recomputed calls from the reads with MiXCR, one row per CDR3 protein. The sample holds under 850,000 distinct CDR3 sequences, 35% seen once. This clonotype turned up a few times. No antigen is known for it. The receptor was derived from a human donor in good health (CMV status not recorded). Some clones in this sample may be carry-over from other donors' samples. Sequenced input: PBMCs.

In DNA, the CDR3 is TGTGCCAGCAGCGTAGCTGCGGGGGGAGATGGCTACACCTTC. Translation: CASSVAAGGDGYTF. This chain joins TRBV9 and TRBJ1-2; TRBD1 might be the D (5 bases). The CDR3 is 14 residues long. CDR1 and CDR2 (germline): SGDLS, YYNGEE. V lost 0 bases, J lost 6 bases, and 12 bases lay in between.